Below, 27 T cell receptor beta chains from the same sample are listed, as sequenced in a study of OX40 agonist ivuxolimab in advanced cancers. The protocol was immunoSEQ multiplex PCR, while the TCRdb copy is restricted to in-frame clones and leaves out a portion. The sample has roughly 71,000 clones; around 90% are singletons. This specimen was CD4+ or CD8+ T cells sorted from blood, taken in a trial of the OX40 agonist ivuxolimab. These receptors all come from an adult with an advanced solid tumor such as melanoma, head and neck, liver or kidney cancer.

The genes are TRBV6-5 and TRBJ1-6; unclear D gene. The CDR3 runs 13 residues. V lost 0 bases to trimming and J lost 10 bases, with 7 bases between them. CDR1 MNHEY and CDR2 SVGAGI come from the germline V gene. The CDR3 sequence: CASSYSRTSPLHF. The DNA for the CDR3 is TGTGCCAGCAGTTACTCCAGGACCTCACCCCTCCACTTT.

The V call is TRBV4-2, the J call TRBJ2-3, with 11 bases identical to TRBD2. Germline CDR1 and CDR2: LGHNA and YNFKEQ. The V and J ends lost 1 base and 3 bases, in that order; junction bases with no gene match: 3. This CDR3 is built from 16 residues. The CDR3 DNA reads TGTGCCAGCAGCCAAGGTACTAGCGGGAGAACAGATACGCAGTATTTT. It codes for CASSQGTSGRTDTQYF.

The chain recombines TRBV5-1 with TRBJ2-2; TRBD2 aligns across 7 bases. The CDR3 length is 15 residues. Germline lookup yields CDR1 SGHRS and CDR2 YFSETQ. Trimming cost V 0 bases and J 6 bases; bases outside gene matches: 5. The CDR3 is CASSLAPAGAGELFF. The CDR3 DNA reads as TGCGCCAGCAGCTTGGCCCCCGCGGGGGCCGGGGAGCTGTTTTTT.

This rearrangement joins TRBV2 to TRBJ1-1; tentatively, D is TRBD1 (6 bases). In germline, CDR1 is SNHLY, CDR2 FYNNEI. The V gene lost 0 bases and the J gene lost 4 bases, with 15 bases spanning the gap. This CDR3 has 16 amino acids. CDR3 nucleotides: TGTGCCAGCAGTGAAGCGCTACAGGGATGGGGCACTGAAGCTTTCTTT. Its protein is CASSEALQGWGTEAFF.

This chain uses TRBV6-6 with TRBJ1-1; D is unresolved. V lost 6 bases and J lost 4, with 12 bases in between. The germline CDR1 and CDR2 sequences are MNHNY and SVGAGI (reference sequence). This CDR3 is 13 amino acids long. The CDR3 is CASSHGLATEAFF. The CDR3 DNA follows: TGTGCCAGCAGCCACGGTTTGGCCACTGAAGCTTTCTTT.

This rearrangement joins TRBV11-1 to TRBJ2-7, with D possibly TRBD2 on 6 matching bases. Germline V gene lookup returns CDR1 SGHAT and CDR2 FQDESV (reference sequence). V was shortened by 4 bases and J by 3 bases, with 10 bases between the two germline ends. This CDR3 comprises 13 residues. In DNA, the CDR3 is TGTGCCAGCAGCTGGGGACTGAGCTACGAGCAGTACTTC. Amino acids: CASSWGLSYEQYF.

V and J are TRBV5-1 and TRBJ1-3; D not resolved. CDR3 size: 15 residues. Trimming took 0 bases from V and 2 from J, leaving 9 bases between them. In germline, CDR1 is SGHRS, CDR2 YFSETQ. This CDR3 is CASSLAPGTGNTIYF. The CDR3 nucleotides are TGCGCCAGCAGCTTGGCCCCAGGAACTGGAAACACCATATATTTT. The variable domain in full, completed from reference TRBV5-1 and TRBJ1-3, reads KAGVTQTPRYLIKTRGQQVTLSCSPISGHRSVSWYQQTPGQGLQFLFEYFSETQRNKGNFPGRFSGRQFSNSRSEMNVSTLELGDSALYLCASSLAPGTGNTIYFGEGSWLTVV.

The J gene is TRBJ2-3, the V gene TRBV12-2; the table assigns TRBD2, which was not confirmed against the DNA. TRBV12-2 represents a pseudogene. This CDR3 contains 17 residues. Here the CDR3 DNA reads TGTGCAAGTCGCTTAGCAGGACTAGCGGGAGAAGTGGATACGCAGTATTTT. This translates into CASRLAGLAGEVDTQYF.

This chain links TRBV25-1 with TRBJ1-2; D remains ambiguous. CDR3 size: 14 residues. V lost 5 bases, J lost 8 bases, and 18 bases lay in between. The germline CDR1 and CDR2 sequences are MGHDK and SYGVNS. The CDR3 DNA is TGTGCCAGCAGTCTGGAGCCCCTGCAGTGGGGCTACACCTTC. This codes for CASSLEPLQWGYTF.

This chain joins TRBV11-2 and TRBJ2-5; D unclear. Looked up from germline, CDR1 is SGHAT and CDR2 is FQNNGV. V was trimmed by 1 base and J by 4 bases, leaving 1 base between them. The CDR3 contains 11 residues. CDR3 nucleotides: TGTGCCAGCAGCTTAGGAGAGACCCAGTACTTC. It is translated as CASSLGETQYF.

The chain is built from TRBV25-1 and TRBJ2-3; 7 bases are a match to TRBD1. This CDR3 has 15 residues. Germline CDR1 is MGHDK and CDR2 is SYGVNS. The J segment lost 1 base and the V segment lost 8 bases, leaving 9 bases of the junction unmatched. The CDR3 DNA sequence: TGTGCCAGCGGGACAGAGGAGGCAGGCACAGATACGCAGTATTTT. It specifies CASGTEEAGTDTQYF.

This chain uses TRBV5-1 with TRBJ2-2; the match to TRBD1 covers 7 bases. The CDR3 has 14 amino acids. Germline lookup yields CDR1 SGHRS and CDR2 YFSETQ. The V and J ends lost 3 bases and 5 bases, in that order; junction bases with no gene match: 4. Here the CDR3 reads CASSSTGVTGELFF. CDR3 in DNA: TGCGCCAGCAGCTCAACAGGGGTAACCGGGGAGCTGTTTTTT.

V and J are TRBV7-9 and TRBJ1-2; D not certain. Between the trimmed V and J ends, which lost 2 bases and 7 bases, there was a span of 11 bases. Looked up from germline, CDR1 is SEHNR and CDR2 is FQNEAQ (reference sequence). The CDR3 is 13 residues long. The CDR3 region is CASSLSVGFGYTF. In DNA, the CDR3 is TGTGCCAGCAGCTTATCTGTGGGTTTTGGCTACACCTTC.

This rearrangement joins TRBV11-3 to TRBJ2-2; 7 bases are shared with TRBD2. Looked up from germline, CDR1 is SGHNT and CDR2 is YENEEA. This CDR3 spans 14 amino acids. J was trimmed by 4 bases and V by 4 bases; bases with no gene match: 3. CDR3 in amino acids: CASSSGLSTGELFF. DNA of the CDR3: TGTGCCAGCAGCTCGGGACTAAGCACCGGGGAGCTGTTTTTT. Full variable domain (outside the CDR3, taken from reference TRBV11-3 and TRBJ2-2): EAGVVQSPRYKIIEKKQPVAFWCNPISGHNTLYWYLQNLGQGPELLIRYENEEAVDDSQLPKDRFSAERLKGVDSTLKIQPAELGDSAVYLCASSSGLSTGELFFGEGSRLTVL.

V usage is TRBV5-8 and J usage is TRBJ2-5; D call uncertain. Germline V CDR1 and CDR2: SGHTS, YDEGEE. This CDR3 is 11 amino acids long. Between the trimmed V and J ends, which lost 4 bases and 3 bases, there was a span of 4 bases. The CDR3 here is CASSPKETQYF. The CDR3 DNA reads TGTGCCAGCAGCCCCAAAGAGACCCAGTACTTC.

The chain is built from TRBV18 and TRBJ2-5; 8 nucleotides agree with TRBD1. The J call could be wrong; TRBJ2-7 is a better fit for the DNA end. Germline V gene sequence: CDR1 KGHSH, CDR2 LQKENI. The CDR3 is made up of 14 amino acids. Here the CDR3 reads CASSQGTGIFEQYF. CDR3 coding DNA: TGTGCCAGCTCACAGGGGACAGGCATTTTCGAGCAGTACTTC.

The chain uses TRBV11-3 and TRBJ2-7, with a tentative D call TRBD2 (5 bases). The CDR3 consists of 14 residues. The germline V and J ends were trimmed by 2 bases and 2 bases, with 10 bases remaining between them. The germline V gene has CDR1 SGHNT and CDR2 YENEEA. The CDR3 sequence: CASSLSSGPYEQYF. In DNA, the CDR3 is TGTGCCAGCAGCTTAAGCAGCGGTCCCTACGAGCAGTACTTC. The entire variable domain, with the rest obtained from reference TRBV11-3 and TRBJ2-7, is as follows: EAGVVQSPRYKIIEKKQPVAFWCNPISGHNTLYWYLQNLGQGPELLIRYENEEAVDDSQLPKDRFSAERLKGVDSTLKIQPAELGDSAVYLCASSLSSGPYEQYFGPGTRLTVT.

This chain joins TRBV7-8 and TRBJ1-6, with D unclear. Germline V gene data show CDR1 as SGHVS and CDR2 as FQNEAQ. The CDR3 covers 12 residues. With 5 bases removed from V and 10 bases from J, the gap between germline ends came to 9 bases. Written as DNA, the CDR3 is TGTGCCAGCAGCCCGAGGGTATCACCCCTCCACTTT. This codes for CASSPRVSPLHF.

V gene TRBV5-1 combines with J gene TRBJ2-2; the D is unclear. The CDR3 sequence is 15 residues long. V lost 0 bases to trimming and J lost 0 bases, with 6 bases between them. Germline CDR1 and CDR2: SGHRS and YFSETQ. CDR3 nucleotides: TGCGCCAGCAGCTTGGGGACGCCGAACACCGGGGAGCTGTTTTTT. Amino acids: CASSLGTPNTGELFF.

The CDR3 region has the DNA TGTGCCTGGGGACGAACAACAGCGGGGGTGGACAATGAGCAGTTCTTC. Protein product: CAWGRTTAGVDNEQFF. The V and J genes are TRBV30 and TRBJ2-1, with 8 nucleotides matching TRBD2. Germline CDR1 and CDR2: GTSNPN and SVGIG (reference sequence). V was pared by 5 bases and J by 5 bases, with 14 bases of the junction left unmatched. This CDR3 region has 16 residues.

CDR3 DNA: TGTGCCATCAGTGAGGCGGACGAACCCTACGAGCAGTACTTC. It yields the protein CAISEADEPYEQYF. This chain links TRBV10-3 with TRBJ2-7, with unresolved D. Germline V gene lookup returns CDR1 ENHRY and CDR2 SYGVKD. This CDR3 is built from 14 residues. Trimming left V 2 bases short and J 2 bases short, with 10 bases between.

The chain combines TRBV7-9 with TRBJ2-5; no reliable D call. The CDR3 runs 15 residues. CDR1 is SEHNR, CDR2 FQNEAQ, per germline (reference sequence). V was clipped by 0 bases and J by 5 bases, with 13 bases between them. DNA of the CDR3: TGTGCCAGCAGCTTAGCAATGTCCCGCTCGGAGACCCAGTACTTC. Translated: CASSLAMSRSETQYF.

The rearrangement uses TRBV5-1 and TRBJ1-1, with TRBD1 matching 8 bases. V lost 5 bases and J lost 4; bases outside the gene matches: 7. Germline CDR1 is SGHRS and CDR2 is YFSETQ. The CDR3 extends over 14 amino acids. The CDR3 spells CASRGAGGVTEAFF. The CDR3 DNA reads TGCGCCAGCAGGGGGGCAGGGGGCGTCACTGAAGCTTTCTTT.

The rearrangement joins TRBV6-1 to TRBJ1-6; 9 bases fit TRBD1. The CDR3 is 15 residues long. Germline trimming cut 0 bases from V and 7 bases from J; bases unmatched to any gene: 1. Germline V CDR1 and CDR2: MNHNS, SASEGT. The CDR3 spells CASSEAGTGNSPLHF. DNA for the CDR3: TGTGCCAGCAGTGAAGCTGGGACAGGGAATTCACCCCTCCACTTT.

This chain joins TRBV7-2 and TRBJ1-2, with D hard to call. V was clipped by 5 bases and J by 8 bases, with 12 bases between them. The CDR3 consists of 12 residues. Germline values: CDR1 SGHTA, CDR2 FQGNSA. The CDR3 region has the DNA TGTGCCAGCAGCCCCTCGACGTCGGGCTACACCTTC. The encoded protein is CASSPSTSGYTF.

The rearrangement uses TRBV5-1 and TRBJ2-6; 11 bases are shared with TRBD2. J lost 2 bases, V lost 1 base, and 5 bases had no gene match. The CDR3 contains 18 residues. Germline V gives CDR1 SGHRS, CDR2 YFSETQ. CDR3 sequence (DNA): TGCGCCAGCAGCTTGATGGGACTAGCGGCCCCTGGGGCCAACGTCCTGACTTTC. The encoded protein is CASSLMGLAAPGANVLTF.

The chain employs TRBV11-1 and TRBJ2-7; D remains unclear. Trimming pared 4 bases from V and 3 bases from J, leaving 16 bases between. The CDR3 spans 15 residues. Per germline, CDR1 SGHAT and CDR2 FQDESV (reference sequence). In DNA form, the CDR3 reads TGTGCCAGCAGCTCCACGGATGGCCAGTACTACGAGCAGTACTTC. Its protein product is CASSSTDGQYYEQYF.